The clone carrying this T cell receptor beta chain was observed a handful of times. The antigen is not known. Each CDR3 protein is one row after TCRdb ran MiXCR on the 5' RACE reads. The sample holds about 430,000 distinct CDR3 sequences; less than 25% are singletons and the top ten take roughly 9.7%. The data stem from a study of T-cell memory formation after mild COVID-19. Overall study findings and caveats: Day 15 to 85 contracting clones showed balanced CD4/CD8; later expanders leaned CD4+. Some SARS-CoV-2-responding clones were already detected in memory before infection. What remained unconfirmed was the SARS-CoV-2 specificity of second-wave clones peaking on day 37.

The germline V and J ends were trimmed by 5 bases and 2 bases, with 11 bases remaining between them. Germline CDR1 SGHTA, CDR2 FQGNSA. There are 14 residues in the CDR3. The receptor was derived from an adult woman who had mild COVID-19 (a few samples of this study predate the infection). Cell type and time point are not known. What was sequenced was PBMCs or a T cell subset sorted from them (not recorded which). The chain employs TRBV7-2 and TRBJ2-3; D ambiguous. This CDR3 is CASSTRASTDTQYF. The CDR3 coding sequence is TGTGCCAGCAGCACAAGGGCCTCCACAGATACGCAGTATTTT.